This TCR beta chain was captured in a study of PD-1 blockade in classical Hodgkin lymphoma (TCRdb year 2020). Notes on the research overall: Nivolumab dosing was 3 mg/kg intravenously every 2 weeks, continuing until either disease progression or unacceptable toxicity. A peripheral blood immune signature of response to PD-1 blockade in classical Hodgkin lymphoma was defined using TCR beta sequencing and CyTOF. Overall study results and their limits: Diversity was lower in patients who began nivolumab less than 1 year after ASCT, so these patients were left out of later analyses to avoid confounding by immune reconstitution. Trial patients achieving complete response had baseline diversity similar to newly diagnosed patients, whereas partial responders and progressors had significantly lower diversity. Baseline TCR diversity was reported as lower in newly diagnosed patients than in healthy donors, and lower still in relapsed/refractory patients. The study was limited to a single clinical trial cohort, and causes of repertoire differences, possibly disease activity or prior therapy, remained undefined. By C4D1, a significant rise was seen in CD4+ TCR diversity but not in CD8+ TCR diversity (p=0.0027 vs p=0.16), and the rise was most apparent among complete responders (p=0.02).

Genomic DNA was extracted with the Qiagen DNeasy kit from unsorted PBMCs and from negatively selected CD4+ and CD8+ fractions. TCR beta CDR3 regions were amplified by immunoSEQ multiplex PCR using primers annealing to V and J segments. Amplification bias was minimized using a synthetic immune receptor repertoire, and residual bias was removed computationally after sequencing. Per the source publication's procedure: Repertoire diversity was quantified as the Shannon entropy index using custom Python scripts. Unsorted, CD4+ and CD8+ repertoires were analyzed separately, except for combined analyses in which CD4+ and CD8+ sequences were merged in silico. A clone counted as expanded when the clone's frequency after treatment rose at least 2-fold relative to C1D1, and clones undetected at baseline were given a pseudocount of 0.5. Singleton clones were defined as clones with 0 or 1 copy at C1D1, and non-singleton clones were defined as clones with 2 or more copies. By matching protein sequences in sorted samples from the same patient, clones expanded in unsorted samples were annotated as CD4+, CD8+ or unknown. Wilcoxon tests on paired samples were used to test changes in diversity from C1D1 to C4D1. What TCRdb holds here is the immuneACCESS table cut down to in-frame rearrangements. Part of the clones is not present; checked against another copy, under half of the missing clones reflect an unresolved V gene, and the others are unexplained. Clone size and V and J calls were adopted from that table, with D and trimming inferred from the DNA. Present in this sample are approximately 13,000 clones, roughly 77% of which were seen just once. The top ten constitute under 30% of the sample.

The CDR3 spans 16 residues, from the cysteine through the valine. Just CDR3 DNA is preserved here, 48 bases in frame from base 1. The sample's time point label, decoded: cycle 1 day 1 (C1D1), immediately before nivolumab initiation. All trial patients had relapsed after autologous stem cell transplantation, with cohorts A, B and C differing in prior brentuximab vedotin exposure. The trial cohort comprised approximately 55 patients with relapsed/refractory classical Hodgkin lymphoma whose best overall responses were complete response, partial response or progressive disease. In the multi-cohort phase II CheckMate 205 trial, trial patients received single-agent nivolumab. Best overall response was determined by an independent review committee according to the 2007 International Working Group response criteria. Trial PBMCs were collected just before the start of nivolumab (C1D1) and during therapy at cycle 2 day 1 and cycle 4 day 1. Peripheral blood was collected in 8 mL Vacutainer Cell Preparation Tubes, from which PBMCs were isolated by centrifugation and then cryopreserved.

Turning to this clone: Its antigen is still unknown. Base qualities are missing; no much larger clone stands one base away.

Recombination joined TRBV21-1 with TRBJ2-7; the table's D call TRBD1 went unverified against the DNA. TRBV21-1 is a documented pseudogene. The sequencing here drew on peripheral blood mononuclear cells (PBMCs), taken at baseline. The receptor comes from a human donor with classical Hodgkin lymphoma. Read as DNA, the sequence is TGTGCCAGCAGCGTTGTCCGGGACAGGGGAATCTACGAGCAGTACGTC. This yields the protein CASSVVRDRGIYEQYV.